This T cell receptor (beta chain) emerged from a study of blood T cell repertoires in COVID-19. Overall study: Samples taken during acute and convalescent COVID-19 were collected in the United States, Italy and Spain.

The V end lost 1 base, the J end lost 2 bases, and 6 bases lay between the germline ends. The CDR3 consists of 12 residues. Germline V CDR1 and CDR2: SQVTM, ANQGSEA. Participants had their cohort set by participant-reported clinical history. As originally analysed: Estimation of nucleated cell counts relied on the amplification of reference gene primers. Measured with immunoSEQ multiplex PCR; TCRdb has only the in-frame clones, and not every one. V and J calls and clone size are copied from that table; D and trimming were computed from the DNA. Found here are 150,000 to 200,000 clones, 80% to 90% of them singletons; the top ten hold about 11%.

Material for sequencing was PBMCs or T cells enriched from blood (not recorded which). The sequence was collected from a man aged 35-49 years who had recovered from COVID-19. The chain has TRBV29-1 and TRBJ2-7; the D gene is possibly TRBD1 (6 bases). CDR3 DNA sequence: TGCAGCGTTGAAGGGACAGCCTACGAGCAGTACTTC. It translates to CSVEGTAYEQYF.